These 27 T cell receptor beta chains came from one sample sequenced in a study of T cell responses to AZD1222 COVID-19 vaccine listed by TCRdb under 2021. Sample time point, as interpreted from the label and publication: about 28 days (+/-7) after the second vaccine dose. The sample's treatment or condition label is to be understood as: meningococcal conjugate vaccine given as trial control. The receptor library was made with the immunoSEQ multiplex PCR assay. TCRdb provides this immuneACCESS table in a form limited to in-frame rearrangements. Some clones are lacking; in checked studies, under half of them reflect an unresolved V gene, and why the rest are absent is not known. The sample contains about 200,000 clones, 94% of them found a single time. The ten largest account for approximately 1.5% of the sample. The sample consisted of peripheral blood, taken 28 days after the second dose of the MenACWY control vaccine. These receptors were collected from an adult who received the MenACWY meningococcal vaccine as a control.

The chain carries TRBV7-2 and TRBJ2-7; D possibly corresponds to TRBD2 (5 bases). This CDR3 has 16 residues. Germline V CDR1 and CDR2: SGHTA, FQGNSA. The germline V and J ends were trimmed by 1 base and 0 bases, with 13 bases remaining between them. The CDR3 DNA is TGTGCCAGCAGCTTAGAATTCGAGCTAGCCTCCTACGAGCAGTACTTC. This gives the protein CASSLEFELASYEQYF. Supplemented by reference TRBV7-2 and TRBJ2-7, the full variable domain reads GAGVSQSPSNKVTEKGKDVELRCDPISGHTALYWYRQSLGQGLEFLIYFQGNSAPDKSGLPSDRFSAERTGGSVSTLTIQRTQQEDSAVYLCASSLEFELASYEQYFGPGTRLTVT.

This clone was found once. The chain links TRBV3-1 (or the pseudogene TRBV3-2) to TRBJ2-1; D unclear. CDR1 is LGHDT and CDR2 is YNNKEL in the germline V gene (reference sequence). This CDR3 spans 14 amino acids. V lost 1 base and J lost 5, with 9 bases in between. The CDR3 loop reads CASSQAGPNNEQFF. CDR3 sequence (DNA): TGTGCCAGCAGCCAAGCTGGGCCGAACAATGAGCAGTTCTTC.

This clone appeared a single time. The V and J genes are TRBV5-1 and TRBJ1-6, with a weak D call TRBD1 (6 bases). V was shortened by 0 bases and J by 8 bases, with 9 bases between the two germline ends. The CDR3 contains 14 residues. CDR1 SGHRS and CDR2 YFSETQ come from the germline V gene. The CDR3 DNA follows: TGCGCCAGCAGCTTGGATCAGGGGCATTCACCCCTCCACTTT. Amino acids: CASSLDQGHSPLHF.

This clone was observed a single time. The chain carries TRBV19 and TRBJ2-1, with D uncertain. Per germline, CDR1 LNHDA and CDR2 SQIVND (reference sequence). CDR3 length: 14 amino acids. Trimming stripped 6 bases from V and 0 bases from J, with 9 bases between. The CDR3, as DNA: TGTGCCAGTAGCAAGCTGAGCTCCTACAATGAGCAGTTCTTC. This translates into CASSKLSSYNEQFF.

This clone has a handful of counts. The germline gene is not matched at one end of the junction; a read error may be the cause. The chain recombines TRBV19 with TRBJ2-3, with 12 nucleotides matching TRBD2. From germline, CDR1 is LNHDA and CDR2 SQIVND (reference sequence). The CDR3 loop spans 17 amino acids. The DNA of the CDR3 is TGTGCCAGTACCGGACCCAAGACTAGCGGGAGCAAAGATACGCAGTATTTT. It specifies CASTGPKTSGSKDTQYF. Based on the CDR3 plus reference TRBV19 and TRBJ2-3, the full variable domain is DGGITQSPKYLFRKEGQNVTLSCEQNLNHDAMYWYRQDPGQGLRLIYYSQIVNDFQKGDIAEGYSVSREKKESFPLTVTSAQKNPTAFYLCASTGPKTSGSKDTQYFGPGTRLTVL.

The chain combines TRBV30 with TRBJ2-7; 8 nucleotides line up with TRBD1. The germline V gene has CDR1 GTSNPN and CDR2 SVGIG (reference sequence). The CDR3 covers 15 residues. J gave up 2 bases and V 2 bases, and 8 bases lay outside the gene matches. CDR3 protein: CAWSLRRTGPYEQYF. CDR3 sequence (DNA): TGTGCCTGGAGTTTGCGAAGGACAGGGCCCTACGAGCAGTACTTC.

The chain links TRBV10-3 to TRBJ2-2, with a tentative D call TRBD2 (6 bases). This CDR3 is built from 12 residues. In germline, CDR1 is ENHRY, CDR2 SYGVKD. The V end was cut by 10 bases, the J end by 3 bases, with 9 bases between. The CDR3 sequence is CATAGYTGELFF. The CDR3 coding sequence is TGTGCCACCGCGGGGTACACCGGGGAGCTGTTTTTT.

The count of this clone is one. The chain recombines TRBV14 with TRBJ2-7, with TRBD1 identical over 12 bases. The germline V gene encodes CDR1 SGHDN and CDR2 FVKESK. V lost 4 bases, J lost 1 base, and 2 bases stayed unmatched. The CDR3 spans 15 residues. CDR3: CASSPGQGASYEQYF. The CDR3 DNA reads as TGTGCCAGCAGCCCGGGACAGGGGGCTTCCTACGAGCAGTACTTC.

The genes are TRBV3-1 (or the pseudogene TRBV3-2) and TRBJ1-6; D is uncertain. V was pared by 1 base and J by 6 bases, with 10 bases between. The V gene's germline CDR1 is LGHDT and CDR2 YNNKEL (reference sequence). This CDR3 has 15 amino acids. In DNA, the CDR3 is TGTGCCAGCAGCCAAGGAGTGGGCATTAATTCACCCCTCCACTTT. The encoded protein is CASSQGVGINSPLHF.

The rearrangement joins TRBV25-1 to TRBJ1-1; D is possibly TRBD1 (5 bases). V shed 3 bases and J shed 5 bases, with 10 bases lying between them. The CDR3 has 13 amino acids. Germline values: CDR1 MGHDK, CDR2 SYGVNS. DNA of the CDR3: TGTGCCAGCAGTGACCGGAGGGGAACTGAAGCTTTCTTT. This encodes CASSDRRGTEAFF.

CDR3 in amino acids: CASSPPSTAGTEAFF. The CDR3 region has the DNA TGTGCCAGCTCACCACCTTCCACCGCGGGCACTGAAGCTTTCTTT. This chain uses TRBV18 with TRBJ1-1; D gene uncertain. The V gene's germline CDR1 is KGHSH and CDR2 LQKENI. The ends were cut back, 0 bases at V and 4 bases at J, with 12 bases in the middle. CDR3 size: 15 residues.

The chain combines TRBV19 with TRBJ1-2; TRBD1 matches at 7 bases. With 7 bases clipped from V and 3 bases from J, the junction kept 5 bases outside the gene matches. This CDR3 has 13 residues. In germline, CDR1 is LNHDA, CDR2 SQIVND (reference sequence). For the CDR3, the DNA is TGTGCCAGTAATCCCGGGACAGACTATGGCTACACCTTC. Its translation: CASNPGTDYGYTF.

The chain links TRBV24-1 to TRBJ2-1; 10 nucleotides align to TRBD2. This CDR3 region has 14 residues. Unmatched junction bases numbered 5, after V lost 5 bases and J lost 8 bases. CDR1 is KGHDR, CDR2 SFDVKD, per germline. CDR3 loop: CATSASGSNYEQFF. The DNA of the CDR3 is TGTGCCACCAGTGCTAGCGGGAGTAACTATGAGCAGTTCTTC.

This sequence joins TRBV6-1 and TRBJ1-2, with D unresolved. In germline, CDR1 is MNHNS, CDR2 SASEGT. The CDR3 spans 14 residues. V gave up 1 base and J gave up 4 bases, with 10 bases separating them. As DNA, the CDR3 is TGTGCCAGCAGTGAAGTAGTATCCGGCTATGGCTACACCTTC. Amino acids: CASSEVVSGYGYTF.

This chain joins TRBV4-1 and TRBJ1-2; the D is unclear. Germline V gene sequence: CDR1 MGHRA, CDR2 YSYEKL. V gave up 1 base and J gave up 8 bases, with 17 bases separating them. This CDR3 contains 15 residues. The CDR3 loop reads CASSQVVETRWGYTF. For the CDR3, the DNA is TGCGCCAGCAGCCAAGTGGTAGAGACCCGGTGGGGCTACACCTTC.

This rearrangement joins TRBV13 to TRBJ2-1; the D gene is possibly TRBD2 (6 bases). V lost 3 bases to trimming and J lost 6 bases, with 24 bases between them. This CDR3 is built from 18 residues. CDR1 and CDR2 from the germline V gene are PRHDT and FYEKMQ (reference sequence). The CDR3 DNA reads TGTGCCAGCAGCTTCGCAACCTTAGCGGACCGACGTGGCAATGAGCAGTTCTTC. It encodes CASSFATLADRRGNEQFF.

This clone was detected once. CDR3 residues: CASRTGPGGGYTF. CDR3 coding DNA: TGTGCCAGCAGAACGGGGCCCGGGGGAGGCTACACCTTC. This rearrangement joins TRBV28 to TRBJ1-2, with a possible D match to TRBD1 (5 bases). Trimming stripped 6 bases from V and 8 bases from J, with 16 bases between. Germline lookup yields CDR1 MDHEN and CDR2 SYDVKM. The CDR3 contains 13 residues.

The chain couples TRBV7-8 to TRBJ1-4; 7 nucleotides match TRBD1. The ends lost 4 bases at V and 5 bases at J; junction bases unmatched: 7. Germline CDR1 and CDR2: SGHVS and FQNEAQ. There are 15 residues in the CDR3. As DNA, the CDR3 is TGTGCCAGCAGCTGGGAGGGGGCGGCGAATGAAAAACTGTTTTTT. Amino acids: CASSWEGAANEKLFF.

This chain joins TRBV27 and TRBJ2-7; perhaps D is TRBD1 or TRBD2 (5 bases each). Deletions cut 0 bases from V and 1 base from J, with 13 bases between. CDR1 is MNHEY, CDR2 SMNVEV, per germline (reference sequence). The CDR3 is 16 residues long. The CDR3 protein is CASSLSGELGSYEQYF. DNA of the CDR3: TGTGCCAGCAGTTTATCAGGGGAGCTTGGGTCCTACGAGCAGTACTTC.

The V and J genes are TRBV5-4 and TRBJ2-1, with 7 bases matching TRBD1. This CDR3 contains 15 residues. Germline V CDR1 and CDR2: SGHNT, YYREEE (reference sequence). V lost 4 bases to trimming and J lost 12 bases; unmatched junction nucleotides: 16. This chain's CDR3 is CASSPLKQGLLAQFF. The DNA of the CDR3 is TGTGCCAGCAGCCCTCTAAAACAGGGGCTCCTGGCGCAGTTCTTC.

The J gene is TRBJ2-2, the V gene TRBV9; 8 bases map to TRBD2. The CDR3 is 15 amino acids. V was clipped by 3 bases and J by 4 bases; unmatched bases: 5. Per germline, CDR1 SGDLS and CDR2 YYNGEE. The CDR3 sequence: CASSGKRELTGELFF. In DNA form, the CDR3 reads TGTGCCAGCAGCGGTAAGCGGGAGCTCACCGGGGAGCTGTTTTTT.

V is TRBV7-9 and J is TRBJ2-1, with D possibly TRBD1 on 5 matching bases. CDR1 is SEHNR and CDR2 is FQNEAQ in the germline V gene (reference sequence). The CDR3 is 14 amino acids. The V end was cut by 5 bases, the J end by 0 bases, with 8 bases between. CDR3 residues: CASSQDSSYNEQFF. CDR3 coding DNA: TGTGCCAGCAGCCAAGACAGCTCCTACAATGAGCAGTTCTTC.

J is TRBJ2-2 and V is TRBV27; D may be TRBD2 (6 bases). V was shortened by 2 bases and J by 6 bases, with 10 bases between the two germline ends. In germline, CDR1 is MNHEY, CDR2 SMNVEV (reference sequence). The CDR3 is 14 residues long. CDR3 nucleotides: TGTGCCAGCAGTTTAGTGGGGGGTCCCGGGGAGCTGTTTTTT. Its protein product is CASSLVGGPGELFF.

The chain couples TRBV5-5 to TRBJ1-1, with D unresolved. Per the germline V gene, CDR1 is SGHKS and CDR2 is YYEKEE (reference sequence). This CDR3 contains 18 residues. The V end was cut by 4 bases, the J end by 0 bases, with 22 bases between. CDR3 sequence (DNA): TGTGCCAGCAGCCCAGCGATCACCCTAGGGAGAATGAACACTGAAGCTTTCTTT. It yields the protein CASSPAITLGRMNTEAFF. The full variable domain, in which reference TRBV5-5 and TRBJ1-1 provide the parts outside the CDR3, is DAGVTQSPTHLIKTRGQQVTLRCSPISGHKSVSWYQQVLGQGPQFIFQYYEKEERGRGNFPDRFSARQFPNYSSELNVNALLLGDSALYLCASSPAITLGRMNTEAFFGQGTRLTVV.

In this sample, this clone turned up once. J is TRBJ2-2 and V is TRBV19; possibly TRBD1 for D (6 bases). Trimming stripped 5 bases from V and 1 base from J, with 11 bases between. The CDR3 runs to 15 residues. CDR1 LNHDA and CDR2 SQIVND come from the germline V gene (reference sequence). The CDR3 protein is CASSPQDRNTGELFF. The CDR3 DNA sequence: TGTGCCAGTAGTCCCCAGGACAGGAACACCGGGGAGCTGTTTTTT.

The chain uses TRBV3-1 (or the pseudogene TRBV3-2) and TRBJ2-1, with D uncertain. Germline CDR1 reads LGHDT; CDR2 reads YNNKEL (reference sequence). The CDR3 is made up of 15 amino acids. The V gene lost 0 bases and the J gene lost 4 bases, with 10 bases spanning the gap. The CDR3 reads CASSQDPLPYNEQFF. DNA for the CDR3: TGTGCCAGCAGCCAAGATCCCCTACCATACAATGAGCAGTTCTTC.

The chain carries TRBV5-1 and TRBJ2-1; a weak D match, TRBD1 (6 bases). V lost 5 bases and J 0 bases, leaving 12 bases between the germline ends. Germline V lookup: CDR1 SGHRS, CDR2 YFSETQ. The CDR3 is 15 residues long. CDR3 coding DNA: TGCGCCAGCAGGAGACAGGCGGACTCCTACAATGAGCAGTTCTTC. Translating it yields CASRRQADSYNEQFF.